The sequence of this T cell receptor (beta chain) was determined in a study of OX40 agonist ivuxolimab in advanced cancers. Across the whole study: The eligibility criteria allowed prior anti-PD-1, anti-PD-L1 or anti-CTLA-4 therapy, and under 50% had some.

The trim removed 3 bases at V and 1 base at J, leaving 8 bases unmatched. Germline V gene data show CDR1 as SGHNT and CDR2 as YYREEE (reference sequence). The CDR3 extends over 17 amino acids. Only in-frame clones appear in the TCRdb table, and some are missing; sequencing was by immunoSEQ multiplex PCR. The table records 75,000 or so clones, 84% of them present only once. This specimen consisted of CD4+ or CD8+ T cells sorted from blood, obtained in a trial of the OX40 agonist ivuxolimab. The sequence derives from an adult with an advanced solid tumor such as melanoma, head and neck, liver or kidney cancer. V usage is TRBV5-4 and J usage is TRBJ2-2, with TRBD1 identical over 8 bases. The CDR3 region is CASSSGQGPLNTGELFF. The CDR3 DNA reads TGTGCCAGCAGCTCAGGACAGGGACCGTTGAACACCGGGGAGCTGTTTTTT. Looking up the rest from reference TRBV5-4 and TRBJ2-2 gives the full variable domain: ETGVTQSPTHLIKTRGQQVTLRCSSQSGHNTVSWYQQALGQGPQFIFQYYREEENGRGNFPPRFSGLQFPNYSSELNVNALELDDSALYLCASSSGQGPLNTGELFFGEGSRLTVL.